This TCR beta chain was captured in a study of cytomegalovirus exposure and HLA in healthy donors. Overall study results and limits: For most TCR sequences rarity was the rule, although some public TCRs occurred in many donors.

Details on this clone: Its antigen is unidentified.

Healthy bone marrow donors formed the donor group. In the PCR, 60 Vbeta and 13 Jbeta primers were used. The table came from immunoSEQ multiplex PCR; TCRdb's copy has only in-frame clones and leaves some out. This table holds tens of thousands of clones, about 73% found once. Germline CDR1 LGHNA, CDR2 YSLEER. The CDR3 totals 15 residues. Deletions cut 0 bases from V and 6 bases from J, with 14 bases between. This chain connects TRBV4-3 to TRBJ1-2, with TRBD1 as a possible D gene (5 bases). This TCR was sampled from a woman aged 55-70 years in good health and CMV-seropositive. Sequenced: PBMCs. The CDR3 here is CASSQDVGPDDGYTF. As DNA, the CDR3 is TGCGCCAGCAGCCAAGATGTGGGGCCGGATGATGGCTACACCTTC.